This T cell receptor beta chain was identified in a study of T-cell reconstitution after alpha-beta-depleted transplantation in children. Study results and limitations: At one year after transplant, newly produced T cells mostly accounted for T-cell counts and diversity.

The CDR3 has 14 amino acids. Germline CDR1 is DFQATT and CDR2 is SNEGSKA (reference sequence). Trimming shortened V by 4 bases and J by 6 bases, and 13 bases separated the two germline ends. Concerning this clonotype: Its antigen is currently unknown.

The TCRbeta library incorporated unique molecular identifiers. TCRdb re-called the PCR reads through MiXCR, storing one row per CDR3 protein. Of some 300,000 distinct CDR3 sequences in the sample, nearly 8% were seen once. This TCR was sampled from a female patient aged 2-9 years who had a stem cell transplant for Fanconi anemia, so the T cells may come from the graft donor. Source: peripheral blood, taken 360 days after TCRalphabeta/CD19-depleted stem cell transplant. The V and J genes are TRBV20-1 and TRBJ1-6; no firm D call. CDR3 region: CSANAGLINSPLHF. The CDR3 DNA reads as TGCAGTGCTAATGCGGGGTTAATTAATTCACCCCTCCACTTT.